These T cell receptor beta chains were read from a single sample in a study of shared clonotypes between healthy human individuals. Sequencing used immunoSEQ multiplex PCR; TCRdb keeps in-frame clones, though not all of them. The table has hundreds of thousands of clones, approximately 96% seen once. The sequenced material came from naive CD8+ T cells sorted from blood. These receptor sequences come from a man aged 25 to 40 in good health. Both conserved end residues are part of each CDR3. D genes are given only for firm matches. Size is omitted from some rows. Given values are once, few, many or a class for expanded clones.

abundance	v_gene	d_gene	j_gene	CDR3nt	CDR3aa
-	TRBV27	-	TRBJ1-1	TGTGCCAGCAGTTGGCCTTCAGTGGTAGCTTTCTTT	CASSWPSVVAFF
-	TRBV11-2	-	TRBJ2-1	TGTGCCAGCAGCTTAGAAGGGACCTACAATGAGCAGTTCTTC	CASSLEGTYNEQFF
-	TRBV5-1	-	TRBJ2-4	TGCGCCAGCAGCTTGGTAGATCGCAAAAACATTCAGTACTTC	CASSLVDRKNIQYF
-	TRBV10-1	-	TRBJ2-1	TGCGCCAGCAGTGAGACCTTTGACAGTGAGCAGTTCTTC	CASSETFDSEQFF
-	TRBV13	-	TRBJ1-1	TGTGCCAGCAGCTTAAAAGGAATCACTGAAGCTTTCTTT	CASSLKGITEAFF
-	TRBV9	-	TRBJ1-5	TGTGCCAGCGGAGCAGGGAATCAGCCCCAGCATTTT	CASGAGNQPQHF
-	TRBV14	-	TRBJ2-7	TGTGCCAGCAGCCAAGCGAACAGGGTGGGCGAGCAGTACTTC	CASSQANRVGEQYF
-	TRBV6-6	-	TRBJ2-7	TGTGCCAGCAGTTACCTGGGAGAAAGTACAGGCGAGCAGTACTTC	CASSYLGESTGEQYF
-	TRBV29-1	TRBD2	TRBJ2-7	TGCAGCGTTGATTCCGGGACTAGCGGCGCCTACGAGCAGTACTTC	CSVDSGTSGAYEQYF
-	TRBV27	-	TRBJ1-5	TGTGCCAGCAGTTTGGCCGGACAGCGTCAGCCCCAGCATTTT	CASSLAGQRQPQHF
-	TRBV5-8	TRBD1	TRBJ1-1	TGTGCCAGCAGCTTCCGGGACAGGGGAAAAACTGAAGCTTTCTTT	CASSFRDRGKTEAFF
-	TRBV29-1	TRBD2	TRBJ2-5	TGCAGCGTTGTTTTCCTGATTAGCGGGAGGGGAGAGACCCAGTACTTC	CSVVFLISGRGETQYF
-	TRBV4-3	TRBD2	TRBJ2-3	TGCGCCAGCAGCCAAGAATGGAAGGCGGGAGTGATAGATACGCAGTATTTT	CASSQEWKAGVIDTQYF
-	TRBV7-7	-	TRBJ2-7	TGTGCCAGCAGTAGGGACGGATCCTACGAGCAGTACTTC	CASSRDGSYEQYF
-	TRBV7-9	-	TRBJ2-1	TGTGCCAGCAGCTTAATGGACCAGACCGGGAATGAGCAGTTCTTC	CASSLMDQTGNEQFF
-	TRBV27	-	TRBJ2-1	TGTGCCAGCAGGGATAGCGGTCTCGCTAATGAGCAGTTCTTC	CASRDSGLANEQFF
-	TRBV7-9	TRBD1	TRBJ1-5	TGTGCCAGCAGCTTAGCCGGGACAGGGGTCGGGCAGCCCCAGCATTTT	CASSLAGTGVGQPQHF
-	TRBV10-2	-	TRBJ2-7	TGCGCCAGCAGTGAGTTGCCCCTGGGGGCCTACGAGCAGTACTTC	CASSELPLGAYEQYF
-	TRBV15	-	TRBJ2-5	TGTGCCACCAGCAGAAGTCAGGGTTTTGAGACCCAGTACTTC	CATSRSQGFETQYF
-	TRBV15	TRBD2	TRBJ2-7	TGTGCCACCAGCAGACATGGACTAGCTAGTCTAGAGCAGTACTTC	CATSRHGLASLEQYF
-	TRBV6-6	-	TRBJ2-3	TGTGCCAGCAGTTACTCGAGGCCGGGCACAGATACGCAGTATTTT	CASSYSRPGTDTQYF
-	TRBV27	-	TRBJ2-7	TGTGCCAGCGGTACAGGGTGGTACGAGCAGTACTTC	CASGTGWYEQYF
once	TRBV4-1	-	TRBJ2-3	TGCGCCAGCAGCCAAGTTACAACAGATACGCAGTATTTT	CASSQVTTDTQYF
-	TRBV29-1	-	TRBJ2-7	TGCAGCGTTGAAGCGGCCGACTCCTACGAGCAGTACTTC	CSVEAADSYEQYF
few	TRBV5-1	TRBD2	TRBJ2-1	TGCGCCAGCAGCTTGAGTACTGGACTAGCCCACAATGAGCAGTTCTTC	CASSLSTGLAHNEQFF
-	TRBV28	-	TRBJ2-6	TGTGCCAGCAGTTTAGTCAGGGAGGCCAACGTCCTGACTTTC	CASSLVREANVLTF
-	TRBV9	-	TRBJ2-7	TGTGCCAGCAGCGATAACTACGAGCAGTACTTC	CASSDNYEQYF